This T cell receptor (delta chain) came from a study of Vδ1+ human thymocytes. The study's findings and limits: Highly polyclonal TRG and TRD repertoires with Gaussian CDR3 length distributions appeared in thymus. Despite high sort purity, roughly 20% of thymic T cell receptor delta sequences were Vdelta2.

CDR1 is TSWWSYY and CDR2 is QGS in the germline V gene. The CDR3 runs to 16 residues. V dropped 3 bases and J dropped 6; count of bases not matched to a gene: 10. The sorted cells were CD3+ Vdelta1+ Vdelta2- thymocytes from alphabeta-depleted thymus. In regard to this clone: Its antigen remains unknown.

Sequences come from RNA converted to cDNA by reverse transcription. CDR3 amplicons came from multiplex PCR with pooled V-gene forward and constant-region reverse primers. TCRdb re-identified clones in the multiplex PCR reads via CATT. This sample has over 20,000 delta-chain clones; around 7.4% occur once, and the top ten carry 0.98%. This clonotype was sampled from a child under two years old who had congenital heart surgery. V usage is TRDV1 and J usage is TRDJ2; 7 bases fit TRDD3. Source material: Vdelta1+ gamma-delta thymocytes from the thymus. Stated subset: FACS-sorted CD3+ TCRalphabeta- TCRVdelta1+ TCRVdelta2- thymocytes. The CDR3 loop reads CALGDPDPGGPAQLFF. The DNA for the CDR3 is TGTGCTCTTGGGGACCCCGACCCTGGGGGTCCAGCACAACTCTTCTTT.